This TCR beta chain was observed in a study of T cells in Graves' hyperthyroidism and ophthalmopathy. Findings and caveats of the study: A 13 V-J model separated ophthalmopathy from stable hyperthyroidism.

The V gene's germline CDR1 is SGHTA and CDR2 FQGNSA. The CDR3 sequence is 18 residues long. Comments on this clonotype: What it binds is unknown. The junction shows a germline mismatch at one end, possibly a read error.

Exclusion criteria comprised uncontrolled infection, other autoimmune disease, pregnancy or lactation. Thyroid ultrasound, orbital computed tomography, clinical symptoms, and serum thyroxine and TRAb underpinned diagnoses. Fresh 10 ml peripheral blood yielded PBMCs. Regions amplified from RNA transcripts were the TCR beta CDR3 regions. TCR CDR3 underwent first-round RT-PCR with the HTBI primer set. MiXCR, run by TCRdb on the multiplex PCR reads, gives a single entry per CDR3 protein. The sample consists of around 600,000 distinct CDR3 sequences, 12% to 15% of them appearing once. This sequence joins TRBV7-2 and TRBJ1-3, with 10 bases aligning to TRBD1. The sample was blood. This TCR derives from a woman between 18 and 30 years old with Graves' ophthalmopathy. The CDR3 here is CASSLQPGQGSSRNTIYF. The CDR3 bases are TGTGCCAGCAGCCTCCAACCGGGACAGGGGAGCTCTAGAAACACCATATATTTT.